Listed below are T cell receptor beta chains from one sample, sequenced in a study of shared clonotypes between healthy human individuals. Repertoires were generated with immunoSEQ multiplex PCR, while TCRdb's copy carries only in-frame clones and drops some. The sample yields millions of clones, less than 95% seen once. The sample consisted of naive CD8+ T cells sorted from blood. The source of these receptors is a man between 18 and 35 years old in good health. Each CDR3 is given with its conserved first and last residue. A D gene is named only where the DNA matches it firmly. Part of the rows lack a size; the others show once, few, many or a class for expanded clones.

D gene: .
V gene: TRBV4-1
J gene: TRBJ2-2
CDR3 length: 12
clone size: .
CDR3 protein: CASSLGGGELFF
CDR3 DNA: TGCGCCAGCAGCCTGGGAGGCGGGGAGCTGTTTTTT

D gene: .
V gene: TRBV9
J gene: TRBJ2-3
CDR3 length: 14
clone size: .
CDR3 protein: CASAGSPSTDTQYF
CDR3 DNA: TGTGCCAGCGCGGGGAGCCCTAGCACAGATACGCAGTATTTT

D gene: .
V gene: TRBV6-5
J gene: TRBJ2-2
CDR3 length: 12
clone size: once
CDR3 protein: CASSRRNGGAVF
CDR3 DNA: TGTGCCAGCAGCAGGCGAAATGGGGGAGCTGTTTTT

D gene: .
V gene: TRBV28
J gene: TRBJ2-2
CDR3 length: 13
clone size: .
CDR3 protein: CASNALDTGELFF
CDR3 DNA: TGTGCCAGCAACGCGCTAGACACCGGGGAGCTGTTTTTT

D gene: .
V gene: TRBV2
J gene: TRBJ2-7
CDR3 length: 17
clone size: .
CDR3 protein: CASSRAPRGALAYEQYF
CDR3 DNA: TGTGCCAGCAGCAGAGCCCCCCGGGGGGCCCTCGCCTACGAGCAGTACTTC

D gene: TRBD1
V gene: TRBV9
J gene: TRBJ2-1
CDR3 length: 15
clone size: .
CDR3 protein: CASSVTGDPTDEQFF
CDR3 DNA: TGTGCCAGCAGCGTAACAGGGGACCCGACCGATGAGCAGTTCTTC

D gene: TRBD1
V gene: TRBV7-2
J gene: TRBJ2-3
CDR3 length: 15
clone size: once
CDR3 protein: CASKLGQGGTDTQYF
CDR3 DNA: TGTGCCAGCAAACTGGGACAGGGGGGCACAGATACGCAGTATTTT

D gene: TRBD1
V gene: TRBV7-9
J gene: TRBJ2-7
CDR3 length: 15
clone size: .
CDR3 protein: CASSPPGQGSYEQYF
CDR3 DNA: TGTGCCAGCAGCCCCCCGGGACAGGGAAGCTACGAGCAGTACTTC

D gene: .
V gene: TRBV6-5
J gene: TRBJ2-7
CDR3 length: 14
clone size: .
CDR3 protein: CASSPQGGSYEQYF
CDR3 DNA: TGTGCCAGCAGCCCTCAAGGGGGCTCCTACGAGCAGTACTTC

D gene: .
V gene: TRBV7-6
J gene: TRBJ1-2
CDR3 length: 14
clone size: .
CDR3 protein: CASSKPGTSYGYTF
CDR3 DNA: TGTGCCAGCAGCAAACCCGGGACTAGCTATGGCTACACCTTC